The 15 T cell receptor beta chains given below trace back to one sample, sequenced in a study of human T cells and chemical hapten exposure. Stated time point: pre-sensitization, week 0. Noted treatment: therapeutic diphenylcyclopropenone sensitization with weekly scalp DPC. One entry per CDR3 protein, called by TCRdb with MiXCR from the RACE reads. The sample records tens of thousands of distinct CDR3 sequences, 9.5% to 15% being singletons. The input for sequencing was whole blood, taken in connection with sensitization to the hapten diphenylcyclopropenone (DPC). Receptors originate from a woman aged 30 to 39 with alopecia areata. Some clones in this sample may be carry-over from other donors' samples.

This clonotype came up a few times. The chain joins TRBV20-1 to TRBJ1-6; D remains ambiguous. CDR3 size: 14 residues. Germline CDR1 is DFQATT and CDR2 is SNEGSKA (reference sequence). Trimming took off 2 bases at V and 7 bases at J, with 12 bases between the two ends. The CDR3 DNA follows: TGCAGTGCTAGAAAGGGAGGAGGGAATTCACCCCTCCACTTT. It translates to CSARKGGGNSPLHF.

This chain connects TRBV18 to TRBJ1-2; D is unresolved. From germline, CDR1 is KGHSH and CDR2 LQKENI. This CDR3 is built from 15 residues. Trimming removed 0 bases from V and 4 bases from J, with 12 bases in between. CDR3 sequence (DNA): TGTGCCAGCTCACCACCCAACAGTCTAAGCTATGGCTACACCTTC. Amino acid sequence: CASSPPNSLSYGYTF.

This clonotype was observed at least ten times. V and J are TRBV20-1 and TRBJ1-6; D not resolved. Germline values: CDR1 DFQATT, CDR2 SNEGSKA (reference sequence). The V gene lost 5 bases and the J gene lost 1 base, with 12 bases spanning the gap. This CDR3 has 15 residues. CDR3 sequence: CSAFPGQSYNSPLHF. DNA for the CDR3: TGCAGTGCTTTCCCCGGGCAATCCTATAATTCACCCCTCCACTTT.

The sample holds one count of this clonotype. The chain employs TRBV2 and TRBJ1-2; D is possibly TRBD1 (5 bases). V was cut by 5 bases and J by 8 bases, with 9 bases left in between. CDR1 is SNHLY, CDR2 FYNNEI, per germline. This CDR3 region has 11 residues. The CDR3 region has the DNA TGTGCCAGCAGTATGTCAGGGGGCTACACCTTC. Residues: CASSMSGGYTF. Complete variable domain (other parts from reference TRBV2 and TRBJ1-2): EPEVTQTPSHQVTQMGQEVILRCVPISNHLYFYWYRQILGQKVEFLVSFYNNEISEKSEIFDDQFSVERPDGSNFTLKIRSTKLEDSAMYFCASSMSGGYTFGSGTRLTVV.

The chain couples TRBV29-1 to TRBJ2-7; D is undetermined. Trimming pared 5 bases from V and 2 bases from J, leaving 10 bases between. CDR1 is SQVTM and CDR2 is ANQGSEA in the germline V gene. The CDR3 runs to 12 residues. The CDR3 loop reads CSVTLRTYEQYF. CDR3 DNA sequence: TGCAGCGTTACTCTCCGGACCTACGAGCAGTACTTC.

Ten or more counts support this clonotype. The rearrangement joins TRBV7-9 to TRBJ1-2, with TRBD1 matching over 10 bases. Germline V gene lookup returns CDR1 SEHNR and CDR2 FQNEAQ (reference sequence). The CDR3 is 16 residues long. Trimming took 1 base from V and 2 from J; bases not matched to a gene: 4. Here the CDR3 DNA reads TGTGCCAGCAGCTTAGTGACGACAGGGGGCAACTATGGCTACACCTTC. Amino acid sequence: CASSLVTTGGNYGYTF.

This clonotype showed up just a few times. The junction and the germline gene differ at one end; a read error may be behind it. The chain employs TRBV15 and TRBJ2-5; D remains ambiguous. Germline lookup yields CDR1 LNHNV and CDR2 YYDKDF (reference sequence). CDR3 length equals 14 residues. The CDR3 DNA reads TGTGCCACAAGCAGGTCAAATACCCAAGAGACCCAGTACTTC. This encodes CATSRSNTQETQYF.

The V and J genes are TRBV7-9 and TRBJ2-7; 8 nucleotides agree with TRBD1. Germline V gene sequence: CDR1 SEHNR, CDR2 FQNEAQ (reference sequence). The CDR3 covers 16 residues. V was pared by 6 bases and J by 4 bases, with 14 bases of the junction left unmatched. Written as DNA, the CDR3 is TGTGCCAGCAGTCCCCCAGGGGGCGAAATCCAGTACGAGCAGTACTTC. This codes for CASSPPGGEIQYEQYF.

This clonotype has ten or more counts. This CDR3 reads CSAVQGPTDEQYF. The CDR3 DNA follows: TGCAGCGCTGTACAGGGGCCGACCGACGAGCAGTACTTC. The chain links TRBV29-1 to TRBJ2-7; 7 bases line up with TRBD1. After removal of 7 bases from V and 5 bases from J, the junction contained 11 bases not matched to a gene. CDR1 is SQVTM and CDR2 is ANQGSEA in the germline V gene. CDR3 size: 13 residues.

The rearrangement joins TRBV10-3 to TRBJ2-6, with D possibly TRBD1 on 6 matching bases. The CDR3 extends over 14 amino acids. CDR1 is ENHRY and CDR2 is SYGVKD in the germline V gene. V shed 2 bases and J shed 7 bases, with 9 bases lying between them. Here the CDR3 DNA reads TGTGCCATCAGTGAGCTACAGGGTGCCAACGTCCTGACTTTC. Translating it yields CAISELQGANVLTF.

There are many counts of this clonotype. The chain combines TRBV7-9 with TRBJ2-1, with unresolved D. The length of the CDR3 is 16 residues. The germline CDR1 and CDR2 sequences are SEHNR and FQNEAQ (reference sequence). Trimming shortened V by 1 base and J by 11 bases, and 21 bases separated the two germline ends. The CDR3 is CASSLVRSDSAPKQFF. The DNA of the CDR3 is TGTGCCAGCAGCTTAGTTCGTTCTGACTCGGCGCCGAAGCAGTTCTTC.

This clonotype has a handful of counts. V and J are TRBV7-9 and TRBJ1-1; D is uncertain. The CDR3 consists of 11 residues. V lost 4 bases and J lost 10, with 10 bases in between. Germline-derived CDR1 and CDR2 are SEHNR and FQNEAQ (reference sequence). CDR3: CASSSSDGAFF. DNA of the CDR3: TGTGCCAGCAGCTCAAGCGATGGAGCTTTCTTT.

This clonotype was recorded many times. The V gene is TRBV4-2, the J gene TRBJ2-7; 7 bases match TRBD2. Looked up from germline, CDR1 is LGHNA and CDR2 is YNFKEQ. The junction had 6 bases not matched to a gene; V was cut back by 0 bases and J by 4 bases. This CDR3 has 15 amino acids. The CDR3: CASSQDPSGPYEQYF. CDR3 nucleotide sequence: TGTGCCAGCAGCCAAGATCCTAGCGGTCCTTACGAGCAGTACTTC.

This clonotype was seen many times. The chain has TRBV29-1 and TRBJ2-5, with a weak D call TRBD2 (6 bases). Germline CDR1 SQVTM, CDR2 ANQGSEA. V lost 8 bases, J lost 7 bases, and 26 bases lay in between. The CDR3 runs to 15 residues. In nucleotides, the CDR3 is TGCAGCCTCAATTTACTCAGGCATACCGGGGGGACCCAGTACTTC. Amino acids: CSLNLLRHTGGTQYF.

On this clonotype: A much larger clone is a single base away; this may be a read error. The V gene is TRBV7-9, the J gene TRBJ1-1, with D possibly matching TRBD1 (6 bases). The CDR3 contains 14 residues. The V gene lost 1 base and the J gene lost 2 bases, with 8 bases spanning the gap. CDR1 and CDR2 (germline): SEHNR, FQNEAQ (reference sequence). CDR3 loop: CASSLGTDNTEAFF. The CDR3 DNA sequence: TGTGCCAGCAGCTTAGGGACAGATAACACTGAAGCTTTCTTT.